The 15 T cell receptor beta chains below were found in one sample sequenced in a study of identical twins. TCRdb itself ran the 5' RACE reads through MiXCR, one entry per CDR3 protein. The table shows roughly 690,000 distinct CDR3 sequences, with 5.5% to 6.5% occurring only once. Sequencing was done on a sample of naive T cells sorted from blood. The receptors shown here come from a man aged 18 to 30 in good health.

This rearrangement joins TRBV15 to TRBJ2-1, with 8 bases aligning to TRBD1. This CDR3 is 16 amino acids long. J lost 5 bases, V lost 5 bases, and 11 bases had no gene match. CDR1 LNHNV and CDR2 YYDKDF come from the germline V gene (reference sequence). CDR3 sequence (DNA): TGTGCCACCAGCGTGCCCGGACAGGGTATCAACAATGAGCAGTTCTTC. Its translation: CATSVPGQGINNEQFF.

This clonotype was picked up a small number of times. This chain joins TRBV5-1 and TRBJ2-5; 11 nucleotides agree with TRBD2. The germline gives CDR1 SGHRS, CDR2 YFSETQ. The CDR3 runs to 17 residues. J was trimmed by 1 base and V by 0 bases; bases with no gene match: 5. As DNA, the CDR3 is TGCGCCAGCAGCTTGGCCGGGACTAGCGGCATCCAAGAGACCCAGTACTTC. Translated, it gives CASSLAGTSGIQETQYF.

This clonotype was observed a handful of times. The J gene is TRBJ2-7, the V gene TRBV7-9; TRBD1 aligns across 10 bases. After removal of 5 bases from V and 4 bases from J, the junction contained 8 bases not matched to a gene. Looked up from germline, CDR1 is SEHNR and CDR2 is FQNEAQ (reference sequence). The CDR3 totals 15 residues. CDR3 bases: TGTGCCAGCAGCAGATATCCGGGACAGGGGTACGAGCAGTACTTC. Translation gives CASSRYPGQGYEQYF. Full variable domain (outside the CDR3, taken from reference TRBV7-9 and TRBJ2-7): DTGVSQNPRHKITKRGQNVTFRCDPISEHNRLYWYRQTLGQGPEFLTYFQNEAQLEKSRLLSDRFSAERPKGSFSTLEIQRTEQGDSAMYLCASSRYPGQGYEQYFGPGTRLTVT.

This clonotype occurred many times. The chain carries TRBV11-2 and TRBJ2-3; no firm D call. Trimming removed 0 bases at V and 3 bases at J, with 7 bases between. Germline V gene sequence: CDR1 SGHAT, CDR2 FQNNGV. This CDR3 spans 14 amino acids. The CDR3 DNA follows: TGTGCCAGCAGCTTAGATTCTATGACAGATACGCAGTATTTT. Translated: CASSLDSMTDTQYF.

Written as DNA, the CDR3 is TGTGCCAGCAGCTTGGGACTATCGGATCTGAATGAGCAGTTCTTC. Its protein product is CASSLGLSDLNEQFF. This chain uses TRBV5-5 with TRBJ2-1; a possible D gene is TRBD2 (5 bases). Trimming removed 0 bases from V and 7 bases from J, with 14 bases in between. CDR3 length: 15 amino acids. The V gene's germline CDR1 is SGHKS and CDR2 YYEKEE (reference sequence).

In this sample, this clonotype turned up many times. The CDR3 is CAISESGHSLRYGYTF. The CDR3 DNA sequence: TGTGCCATCAGTGAGTCGGGACACAGTCTAAGATATGGCTACACCTTC. This chain connects TRBV10-3 to TRBJ1-2, with D perhaps matching TRBD1 (6 bases). The germline gives CDR1 ENHRY, CDR2 SYGVKD. V shed 0 bases and J shed 5 bases, with 16 bases lying between them. The CDR3 contains 16 residues.

This clonotype has only a few counts. The V call is TRBV12-3 or TRBV12-4, the J call TRBJ1-5; D gene unclear. The ends were cut back, 5 bases at V and 1 base at J, with 21 bases in the middle. The CDR3 sequence is 18 residues long. The CDR3 DNA reads TGTGCCAGCAGTCCGGTCGTCGACTTGGTCGGGAGCAATCAGCCCCAGCATTTT. Translating it yields CASSPVVDLVGSNQPQHF.

The chain joins TRBV7-9 to TRBJ1-1; D is ambiguous. The germline V gene encodes CDR1 SEHNR and CDR2 FQNEAQ (reference sequence). This CDR3 has 16 residues. Between the trimmed V and J ends, which lost 5 bases and 0 bases, there was a span of 16 bases. The CDR3 loop reads CASSPGRFSMNTEAFF. The CDR3 DNA is TGTGCCAGCAGCCCAGGACGGTTCTCAATGAACACTGAAGCTTTCTTT.

This clonotype was observed a handful of times. The chain employs TRBV29-1 and TRBJ2-5, with a possible D match to TRBD2 (5 bases). The CDR3 is made up of 13 amino acids. V was shortened by 5 bases and J by 4 bases, with 14 bases between the two germline ends. Per the germline V gene, CDR1 is SQVTM and CDR2 is ANQGSEA. The CDR3 coding sequence is TGCAGCGTTACCGGGATCGGTTCAGAGACCCAGTACTTC. Translation: CSVTGIGSETQYF.

The sample holds a few counts of this clonotype. The chain carries TRBV5-1 and TRBJ1-6, with 9 bases aligning to TRBD1. V lost 2 bases and J lost 8; bases outside the gene matches: 14. CDR1 is SGHRS, CDR2 YFSETQ, per germline. The CDR3 spans 18 residues. The CDR3 nucleotides read TGCGCCAGCAGCTTATACCCCCGAACAGACAGGGGGTATTCACCCCTCCACTTT. As protein: CASSLYPRTDRGYSPLHF.

The chain links TRBV5-1 to TRBJ2-5; possibly TRBD1 for D (5 bases). The CDR3 consists of 16 residues. The germline V gene encodes CDR1 SGHRS and CDR2 YFSETQ. V was pared by 5 bases and J by 2 bases, with 19 bases between. CDR3 in DNA: TGCGCCAGCAGGGACCTTTGGGGCAGAACTCAAGAGACCCAGTACTTC. This codes for CASRDLWGRTQETQYF.

The table lists this clonotype with a few counts. V is TRBV7-2 and J is TRBJ2-3, with 10 bases lining up with TRBD2. CDR1 is SGHTA, CDR2 FQGNSA, per germline. V was pared by 5 bases and J by 4 bases, with 12 bases of the junction left unmatched. The CDR3 is 17 amino acids. CDR3 in DNA: TGTGCCAGCAGCCCCATAGCGGGAGGTTTTGGGCCAGATACGCAGTATTTT. Translation gives CASSPIAGGFGPDTQYF.

This clonotype occurred a few times. This chain connects TRBV28 to TRBJ2-4; 9 bases align to TRBD1. Germline V gene sequence: CDR1 MDHEN, CDR2 SYDVKM. V gave up 5 bases and J gave up 7 bases; unmatched junction bases: 12. The length of the CDR3 is 16 residues. The CDR3 protein is CASSPLAGDRDNIQYF. The CDR3 nucleotides are TGTGCCAGCAGTCCGCTTGCCGGGGACAGGGACAACATTCAGTACTTC.

In the case of this clonotype: One end of the junction does not line up with germline, which may come from a read error. V usage is TRBV12-3 or TRBV12-4 and J usage is TRBJ1-2; weak D call: TRBD1 (5 bases). The CDR3 consists of 13 residues. The CDR3 loop is CASSFGQGYGDTF. The CDR3, as DNA: TGTGCCAGCAGTTTCGGGCAGGGCTATGGCGACACCTTC.

In its sample, this clonotype was seen many times. The CDR3 region has the DNA TGTGCCAGCAGTTTAGGAAGTGATGAGCAGTTCTTC. As protein: CASSLGSDEQFF. This chain uses TRBV12-3 or TRBV12-4 with TRBJ2-1; D is ambiguous. V was trimmed by 1 base and J by 8 bases, leaving 6 bases between them. The CDR3 runs to 12 residues.